This T cell receptor beta chain was recorded in a study of blood T cell repertoires in COVID-19. For the study at large: There were acute and convalescent COVID-19 samples, and they came from the United States, Italy and Spain.

The study drew participants aged about 18 to 95 years from some 23 US areas. Participants' own reports of clinical history determined their cohort assignment. The CDR3 runs to 14 residues. From germline, CDR1 is MNHEY and CDR2 SMNVEV (reference sequence). Trimming shortened V by 0 bases and J by 3 bases, and 9 bases separated the two germline ends. TCRdb keeps only in-frame clones here, not all; method: immunoSEQ multiplex PCR. The repertoire consists of 300,000 to 450,000 clones, with 85% to 90% occurring once and the leading ten covering more than 1%. The receptor's source is a woman between 18 and 30 years old who had recovered from COVID-19. The sample comprised PBMCs or T cells enriched from blood (not recorded which). V usage is TRBV27 and J usage is TRBJ2-7, with D maybe TRBD2 (5 bases). The CDR3: CASSLSVGSYEQYF. The CDR3 coding sequence is TGTGCCAGCAGTTTATCGGTAGGGAGCTACGAGCAGTACTTC.